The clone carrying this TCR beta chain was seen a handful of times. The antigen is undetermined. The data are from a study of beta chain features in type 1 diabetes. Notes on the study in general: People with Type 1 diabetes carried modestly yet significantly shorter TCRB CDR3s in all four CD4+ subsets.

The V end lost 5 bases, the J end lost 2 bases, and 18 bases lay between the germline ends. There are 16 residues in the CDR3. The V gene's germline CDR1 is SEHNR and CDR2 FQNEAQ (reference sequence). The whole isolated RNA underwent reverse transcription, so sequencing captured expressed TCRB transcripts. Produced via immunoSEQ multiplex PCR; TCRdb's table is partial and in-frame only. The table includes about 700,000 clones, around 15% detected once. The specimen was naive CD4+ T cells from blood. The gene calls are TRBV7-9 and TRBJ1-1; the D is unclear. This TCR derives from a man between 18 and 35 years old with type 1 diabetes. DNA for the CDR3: TGTGCCAGCAGCCGAACAGAGGGTGCGGGCAACACTGAAGCTTTCTTT. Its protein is CASSRTEGAGNTEAFF.